This TCR beta chain is drawn from a study of CD8 T cells in ankylosing spondylitis. TCRdb processed the 5' RACE reads anew with MiXCR; each CDR3 protein has one entry. The sample holds under 250,000 distinct CDR3 sequences, roughly 25% seen once. The germline CDR1 and CDR2 sequences are ENHRY and SYGVKD. This CDR3 region has 11 residues. V was cut by 7 bases and J by 5 bases, with 5 bases left in between. Input material: blood, either unsorted or a sorted T cell fraction (not recorded which). The TCR comes from a male donor with ankylosing spondylitis or in good health (not recorded which). This chain uses TRBV10-3 with TRBJ2-2; D ambiguous. This CDR3 reads CAIKGTGELFF. DNA of the CDR3: TGTGCCATCAAAGGAACCGGGGAGCTGTTTTTT.